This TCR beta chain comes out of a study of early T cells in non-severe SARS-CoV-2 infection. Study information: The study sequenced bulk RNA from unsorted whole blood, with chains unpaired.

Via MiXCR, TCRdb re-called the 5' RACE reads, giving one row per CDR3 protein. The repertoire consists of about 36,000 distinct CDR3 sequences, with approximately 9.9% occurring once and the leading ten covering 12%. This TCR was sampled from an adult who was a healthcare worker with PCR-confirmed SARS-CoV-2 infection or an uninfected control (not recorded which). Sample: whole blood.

CDR3 sequence (DNA): TGCGCCAGCAGCTGGATCCCTACGGGACTCAACAATGAGCAGTTCTTC. Its protein is CASSWIPTGLNNEQFF. The chain couples TRBV5-1 to TRBJ2-1; possible D gene TRBD2, 6 bases. V was cut by 3 bases and J by 5 bases, with 18 bases left in between. The CDR3 covers 16 residues. Germline assignment: CDR1 SGHRS and CDR2 YFSETQ. The entire variable domain, with the rest obtained from reference TRBV5-1 and TRBJ2-1, is as follows: KAGVTQTPRYLIKTRGQQVTLSCSPISGHRSVSWYQQTPGQGLQFLFEYFSETQRNKGNFPGRFSGRQFSNSRSEMNVSTLELGDSALYLCASSWIPTGLNNEQFFGPGTRLTVL.